The present T cell receptor beta chain was sequenced within a study of blood T cells in healthy people across ages. Study outcomes and limitations: What prevented conclusive comparison of naive and antigen-experienced cells was that PBMCs were unsorted. A roughly linear age-dependent decrease characterized TCR beta diversity per million T cells.

A sample-barcoded 5' primer and a J-beta primer mix were used in a second PCR of roughly 6 to 11 cycles. MiXCR was run by TCRdb on the 5' RACE reads, yielding one entry per CDR3 protein. The sample records 1 million to 1.2 million distinct CDR3 sequences, around two fifths being singletons. This CDR3 spans 14 amino acids. The trim removed 11 bases at V and 2 bases at J, leaving 11 bases unmatched. This clonotype was observed at least ten times. What it binds is not known. Collection of roughly 10 milliliters of peripheral blood was performed for each donor. The total RNA that was extracted per sample amounted to at least 5.5 micrograms.

The receptor was derived from a man between 18 and 29 years old in good health. The chain carries TRBV12-3 or TRBV12-4 and TRBJ1-1; 7 bases match TRBD1. Specimen: blood. The CDR3 DNA reads TGTGCCTCTAAGGGGACAGTTATCAACACTGAAGCTTTCTTT. It is translated as CASKGTVINTEAFF.